This T cell receptor (beta chain) was obtained from a study of cytomegalovirus exposure and HLA in healthy donors. Across the study: Earlier findings included roughly 100 million unique TCR beta sequences obtained from 180 million or so T cells.

Points from the study as a whole: There were reportedly fewer N-insertions in an Asian-associated ancestry cluster than the roughly 670-donor mean, in a later analysis. Per published accounts, TCR beta sequences correctly predicted the HLA-A and HLA-B alleles of most subjects.

Per germline, CDR1 SGHRS and CDR2 YFSETQ. The CDR3 sequence is 15 residues long. With V trimmed by 4 bases and J by 5 bases, 7 bases remained unmatched. Primers included in the PCR were 60 Vbeta and 13 Jbeta primers. The protocol was immunoSEQ multiplex PCR, while the TCRdb copy is restricted to in-frame clones and leaves out a portion. Reported are 110,000 to 150,000 clones; the ten largest clones contain 0.9% to 1%. Of note for this clone: What it recognizes is unknown.

Sequencing was performed on PBMCs. The clonotype was recovered from a male donor in good health and CMV-seronegative. The chain is built from TRBV5-1 and TRBJ2-7; 12 bases line up with TRBD2. The CDR3, as DNA: TGCGCCAGCAGCACGGGACTAGCGGGCGGGGACGAGCAGTACTTC. This codes for CASSTGLAGGDEQYF.